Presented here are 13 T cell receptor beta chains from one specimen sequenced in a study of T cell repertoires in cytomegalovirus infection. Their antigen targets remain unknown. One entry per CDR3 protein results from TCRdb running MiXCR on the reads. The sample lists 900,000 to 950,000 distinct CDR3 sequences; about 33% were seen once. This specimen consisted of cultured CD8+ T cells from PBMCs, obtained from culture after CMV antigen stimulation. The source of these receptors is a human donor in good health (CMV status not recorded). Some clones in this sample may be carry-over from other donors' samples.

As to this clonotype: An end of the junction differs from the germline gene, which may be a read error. The CDR3 DNA reads TGTGCCAACAGCTTAGTACTAGCGGGGTTCCAAGAGACCCGGTACTTC. This encodes CANSLVLAGFQETRYF. V is TRBV7-2 and J is TRBJ2-5, with TRBD2 identical over 10 bases. Germline loops: CDR1 SGHTA, CDR2 FQGNSA. This CDR3 has 16 amino acids.

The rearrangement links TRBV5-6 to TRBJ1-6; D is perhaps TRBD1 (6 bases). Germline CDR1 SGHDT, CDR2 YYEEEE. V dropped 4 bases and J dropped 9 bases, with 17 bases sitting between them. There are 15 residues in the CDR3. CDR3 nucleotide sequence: TGTGCCAGCAGCCCCTATACAGGGAAAGTTTCACCCCTCCACTTT. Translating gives CASSPYTGKVSPLHF.

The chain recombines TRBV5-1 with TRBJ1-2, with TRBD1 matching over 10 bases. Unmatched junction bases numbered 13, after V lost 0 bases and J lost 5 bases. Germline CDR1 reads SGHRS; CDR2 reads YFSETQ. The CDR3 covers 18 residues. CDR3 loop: CASSLEPTGTGEGYGYTF. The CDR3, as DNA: TGCGCCAGCAGCTTGGAACCTACCGGGACAGGGGAAGGATATGGCTACACCTTC.

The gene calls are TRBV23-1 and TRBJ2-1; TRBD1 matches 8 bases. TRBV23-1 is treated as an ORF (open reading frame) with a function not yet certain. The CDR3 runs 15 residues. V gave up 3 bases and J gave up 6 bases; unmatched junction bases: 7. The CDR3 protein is CASSQSIDRGNEQFF. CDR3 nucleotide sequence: TGCGCCAGCAGTCAGTCGATCGACAGGGGCAATGAGCAGTTCTTC.

CDR3 amino acids: CASSYPTGGDYNEQFF. The CDR3 coding sequence is TGTGCCAGCAGTTACCCCACAGGGGGGGACTACAATGAGCAGTTCTTC. The chain carries TRBV6-2 or TRBV6-3 and TRBJ2-1; D is possibly TRBD1 (8 bases). This CDR3 is 16 amino acids long. Germline V gives CDR1 MNHEY, CDR2 SVGEGT. V lost 2 bases to trimming and J lost 3 bases, with 14 bases between them.

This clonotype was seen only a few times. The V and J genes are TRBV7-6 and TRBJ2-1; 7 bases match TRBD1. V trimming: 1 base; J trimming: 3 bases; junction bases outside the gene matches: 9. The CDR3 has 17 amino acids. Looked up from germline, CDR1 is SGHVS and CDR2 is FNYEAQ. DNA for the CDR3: TGTGCCAGCAGCTTAGAAATTTTCCAGGGGGTCTACAATGAGCAGTTCTTC. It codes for CASSLEIFQGVYNEQFF.

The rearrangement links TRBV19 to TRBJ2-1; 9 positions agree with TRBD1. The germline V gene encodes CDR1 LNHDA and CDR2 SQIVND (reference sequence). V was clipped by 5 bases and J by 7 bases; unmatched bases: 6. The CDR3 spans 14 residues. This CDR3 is CASSFPGQGNEQFF. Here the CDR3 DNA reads TGTGCCAGTAGTTTCCCGGGACAGGGTAATGAGCAGTTCTTC.

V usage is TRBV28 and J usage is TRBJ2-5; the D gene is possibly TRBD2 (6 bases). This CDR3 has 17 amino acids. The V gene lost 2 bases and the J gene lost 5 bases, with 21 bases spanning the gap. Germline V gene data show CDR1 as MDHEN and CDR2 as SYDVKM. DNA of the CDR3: TGTGCCAGCAGTTTAGCGGAAGGCTTCCGGGAGATTGAGACCCAGTACTTC. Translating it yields CASSLAEGFREIETQYF.

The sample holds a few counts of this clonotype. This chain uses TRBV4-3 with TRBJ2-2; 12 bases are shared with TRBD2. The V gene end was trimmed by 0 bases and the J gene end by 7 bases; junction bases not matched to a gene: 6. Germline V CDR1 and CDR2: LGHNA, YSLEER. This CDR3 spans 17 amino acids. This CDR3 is CASSQDASGGANGELFF. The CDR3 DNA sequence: TGCGCCAGCAGCCAAGATGCTAGCGGGGGGGCAAACGGGGAGCTGTTTTTT.

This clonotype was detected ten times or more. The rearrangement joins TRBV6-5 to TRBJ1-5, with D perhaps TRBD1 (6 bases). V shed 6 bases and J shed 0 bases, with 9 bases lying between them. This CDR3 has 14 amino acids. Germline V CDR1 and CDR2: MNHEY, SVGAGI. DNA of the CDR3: TGTGCCAGCAGCTTACAGGGTAGCAATCAGCCCCAGCATTTT. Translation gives CASSLQGSNQPQHF.

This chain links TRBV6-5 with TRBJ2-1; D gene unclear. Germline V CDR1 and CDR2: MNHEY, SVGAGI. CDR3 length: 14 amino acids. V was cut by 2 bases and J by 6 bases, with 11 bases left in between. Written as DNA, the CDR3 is TGTGCCAGCAGTTACGTGATAGCCAGCAATGAGCAGTTCTTC. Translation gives CASSYVIASNEQFF.

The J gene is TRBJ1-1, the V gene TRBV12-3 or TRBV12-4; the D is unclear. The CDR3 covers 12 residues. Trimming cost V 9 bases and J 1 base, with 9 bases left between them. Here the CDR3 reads CASFWGNTEAFF. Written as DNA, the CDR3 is TGTGCCAGTTTTTGGGGGAACACTGAAGCTTTCTTT.

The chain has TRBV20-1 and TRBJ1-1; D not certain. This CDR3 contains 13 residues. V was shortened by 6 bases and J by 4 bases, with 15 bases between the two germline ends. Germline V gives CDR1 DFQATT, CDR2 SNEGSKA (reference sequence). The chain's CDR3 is CSAEDLPSTEAFF. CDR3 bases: TGCAGTGCAGAGGACCTACCCAGCACTGAAGCTTTCTTT.